The 23 T cell receptor beta chains given below trace back to one sample, sequenced in a study of cytomegalovirus exposure and HLA in healthy donors. Use of 60 Vbeta and 13 Jbeta primers characterized the PCR. TCRdb keeps only in-frame clones here, not all; method: immunoSEQ multiplex PCR. The table has 180,000 or so clones, 65% to 85% seen once. Material for sequencing was PBMCs. These receptors were taken from a girl aged 10-17 years in good health and CMV-seropositive.

The chain recombines TRBV18 with TRBJ1-2, with a weak D call TRBD1 (5 bases). The V end was cut by 1 base, the J end by 6 bases, with 9 bases between. The CDR3 is 13 amino acids. Germline V gene sequence: CDR1 KGHSH, CDR2 LQKENI. The CDR3 protein is CASSPRGEDGYTF. In DNA form, the CDR3 reads TGTGCCAGCTCACCACGGGGGGAGGATGGCTACACCTTC.

Ten or more counts support this clone. The chain is built from TRBV6-1 and TRBJ1-3; unclear D gene. CDR1 is MNHNS, CDR2 SASEGT, per germline. V was clipped by 11 bases and J by 4 bases, with 9 bases between them. The length of the CDR3 is 11 residues. The CDR3 is CAAAWGNTIYF. The DNA of the CDR3 is TGTGCCGCGGCGTGGGGAAACACCATATATTTT.

The rearrangement uses TRBV6-5 and TRBJ2-7; TRBD2 agrees at 7 bases. Germline V gene sequence: CDR1 MNHEY, CDR2 SVGAGI. This CDR3 region has 12 residues. J gave up 1 base and V 8 bases, and 2 bases lay outside the gene matches. The CDR3 nucleotides are TGTGCCAGCGGGAGGGCTTCCTACGAGCAGTACTTC. It specifies CASGRASYEQYF.

The rearrangement links TRBV5-1 to TRBJ2-3; D is unresolved. Germline V gives CDR1 SGHRS, CDR2 YFSETQ. The CDR3 spans 14 residues. V was cut by 5 bases and J by 6 bases, with 16 bases left in between. Written as DNA, the CDR3 is TGCGCCAGCAGAGTCGGTGTAGCCACGGATACGCAGTATTTT. Translation: CASRVGVATDTQYF.

The J gene is TRBJ1-1, the V gene TRBV13, with D possibly being TRBD1 (5 bases). The germline V gene has CDR1 PRHDT and CDR2 FYEKMQ (reference sequence). This CDR3 is 15 amino acids long. The ends were cut back, 2 bases at V and 10 bases at J, with 20 bases in the middle. The CDR3 protein is CASSLRTPSENGAFF. CDR3 DNA sequence: TGTGCCAGCAGCTTAAGGACACCCTCAGAGAACGGAGCTTTCTTT.

The rearrangement links TRBV27 to TRBJ2-1; D possibly corresponds to TRBD1 (6 bases). V was shortened by 4 bases and J by 0 bases, with 16 bases between the two germline ends. There are 17 residues in the CDR3. Germline CDR1 and CDR2: MNHEY and SMNVEV (reference sequence). The CDR3 loop reads CASSSRIRTVSYNEQFF. The CDR3 DNA is TGTGCCAGCAGTTCCCGGATAAGGACAGTCTCCTACAATGAGCAGTTCTTC.

V gene TRBV6-6 combines with J gene TRBJ1-3; D is unclear. CDR1 is MNHNY and CDR2 is SVGAGI in the germline V gene (reference sequence). V gave up 7 bases and J gave up 0 bases, with 4 bases separating them. This CDR3 spans 12 amino acids. The CDR3 loop reads CASTNSGNTIYF. CDR3 DNA sequence: TGTGCCAGCACCAACTCTGGAAACACCATATATTTT.

The chain uses TRBV7-9 and TRBJ1-2; D unclear. Germline V gene sequence: CDR1 SEHNR, CDR2 FQNEAQ (reference sequence). With 4 bases removed from V and 3 bases from J, the gap between germline ends came to 3 bases. The CDR3 contains 11 residues. The CDR3 DNA follows: TGTGCCAGCAGCTCGTACTATGGCTACACCTTC. Translation: CASSSYYGYTF.

The V and J genes are TRBV5-5 and TRBJ2-7, with D possibly TRBD2 on 7 matching bases. The V end lost 0 bases, the J end lost 4 bases, and 11 bases lay between the germline ends. Germline V lookup: CDR1 SGHKS, CDR2 YYEKEE (reference sequence). The CDR3 has 14 amino acids. The CDR3 coding sequence is TGTGCCAGCAGCTTGGGGGGAGGGGGGTACGAGCAGTACTTC. Its protein product is CASSLGGGGYEQYF.

The V call is TRBV5-6, the J call TRBJ2-5, with 7 bases lining up with TRBD1. CDR1 is SGHDT and CDR2 is YYEEEE in the germline V gene. The J segment lost 2 bases and the V segment lost 3 bases, leaving 4 bases of the junction unmatched. The CDR3 runs to 14 residues. Written as DNA, the CDR3 is TGTGCCAGCAGCTCGTTGGGACAGCAAGAGACCCAGTACTTC. Residues: CASSSLGQQETQYF.

The V gene is TRBV13, the J gene TRBJ2-1, with 9 nucleotides matching TRBD2. J was trimmed by 0 bases and V by 5 bases; bases with no gene match: 8. Germline V gives CDR1 PRHDT, CDR2 FYEKMQ (reference sequence). This CDR3 spans 17 amino acids. CDR3 sequence (DNA): TGTGCCAGCAGCCCCCGACTAGCGGATAGCTCCTACAATGAGCAGTTCTTC. Translating gives CASSPRLADSSYNEQFF.

This clone has a handful of counts. This rearrangement joins TRBV10-1 to TRBJ2-5; TRBD1 matches 9 bases. V gave up 5 bases and J gave up 4 bases; unmatched junction bases: 2. Germline loops: CDR1 WNHNN, CDR2 SYGVQD (reference sequence). The CDR3 extends over 13 amino acids. CDR3 amino acids: CASSSGQGETQYF. DNA of the CDR3: TGCGCCAGCAGTTCGGGACAGGGAGAGACCCAGTACTTC.

This clone appeared once. The V gene is TRBV6-5, the J gene TRBJ2-6; D is unresolved. From germline, CDR1 is MNHEY and CDR2 SVGAGI. This CDR3 has 14 amino acids. Trimming took off 2 bases at V and 2 bases at J, with 4 bases between the two ends. In nucleotides, the CDR3 is TGTGCCAGCAGTTACACGGCTGGGGCCAACGTCCTGACTTTC. It encodes CASSYTAGANVLTF.

The V and J genes are TRBV13 and TRBJ1-4, with 7 bases that match TRBD1. The CDR3 spans 14 residues. The germline V gene has CDR1 PRHDT and CDR2 FYEKMQ (reference sequence). With 5 bases clipped from V and 0 bases from J, the junction kept 0 bases outside the gene matches. CDR3 sequence (DNA): TGTGCCAGCAGCGGACAGGCAACTAATGAAAAACTGTTTTTT. Amino acids: CASSGQATNEKLFF. The full variable domain, with the rest looked up from reference TRBV13 and TRBJ1-4, is AAGVIQSPRHLIKEKRETATLKCYPIPRHDTVYWYQQGPGQDPQFLISFYEKMQSDKGSIPDRFSAQQFSDYHSELNMSSLELGDSALYFCASSGQATNEKLFFGSGTQLSVL.

This chain uses TRBV6-5 with TRBJ1-2; a possible D gene is TRBD1 (5 bases). The germline V gene encodes CDR1 MNHEY and CDR2 SVGAGI. Trimming took off 6 bases at V and 2 bases at J, with 10 bases between the two ends. The CDR3 is made up of 13 amino acids. The CDR3 spells CASRLDSNYGYTF. CDR3 DNA sequence: TGTGCCAGCAGACTTGACAGCAACTATGGCTACACCTTC.

About this clone itself: The sample carries other DNA sequences with the same CDR3. V is TRBV27 and J is TRBJ1-1; D is unclear. The CDR3 runs 14 residues. Trimming pared 2 bases from V and 0 bases from J, leaving 7 bases between. From germline, CDR1 is MNHEY and CDR2 SMNVEV (reference sequence). The CDR3 DNA reads as TGTGCCAGCAGTTTAAATAGAATGAACACTGAAGCTTTCTTT. It codes for CASSLNRMNTEAFF.

The CDR3 loop is CASRTGDRVNTEAFF. DNA for the CDR3: TGTGCCAGCAGAACGGGGGACAGAGTGAACACTGAAGCTTTCTTT. The chain joins TRBV2 to TRBJ1-1; 7 bases are a match to TRBD1. J was trimmed by 0 bases and V by 6 bases; bases with no gene match: 7. In germline, CDR1 is SNHLY, CDR2 FYNNEI. This CDR3 contains 15 residues.

In this sample, this clone turned up once. J is TRBJ2-2 and V is TRBV25-1, with D hard to call. This CDR3 spans 14 amino acids. Germline-derived CDR1 and CDR2 are MGHDK and SYGVNS. With 2 bases removed from V and 4 bases from J, the gap between germline ends came to 8 bases. CDR3 region: CASSELRPTGELFF. Written as DNA, the CDR3 is TGTGCCAGCAGTGAACTGAGGCCCACCGGGGAGCTGTTTTTT. Full variable domain (remainder filled in from reference TRBV25-1 and TRBJ2-2): EADIYQTPRYLVIGTGKKITLECSQTMGHDKMYWYQQDPGMELHLIHYSYGVNSTEKGDLSSESTVSRIRTEHFPLTLESARPSHTSQYLCASSELRPTGELFFGEGSRLTVL.

The genes are TRBV5-4 and TRBJ2-5, with D maybe TRBD2 (5 bases). There are 15 residues in the CDR3. The V gene's germline CDR1 is SGHNT and CDR2 YYREEE (reference sequence). V lost 5 bases, J lost 1 base, and 15 bases lay in between. CDR3 residues: CASRHTADSQETQYF. CDR3 in DNA: TGTGCCAGCAGGCATACAGCGGATTCCCAAGAGACCCAGTACTTC.

The chain recombines TRBV19 with TRBJ2-2; possible D gene TRBD2, 7 bases. Trimming removed 5 bases from V and 1 base from J, with 14 bases in between. Germline CDR1 is LNHDA and CDR2 is SQIVND (reference sequence). The CDR3 runs 16 residues. The CDR3 DNA is TGTGCCAGTAGTCCGAGCGGGACATTGAACACCGGGGAGCTGTTTTTT. It yields the protein CASSPSGTLNTGELFF.

The J gene is TRBJ1-1, the V gene TRBV18, with 7 positions matching TRBD1. In germline, CDR1 is KGHSH, CDR2 LQKENI. V was pared by 1 base and J by 7 bases, with 6 bases of the junction left unmatched. The CDR3 runs 14 residues. The CDR3: CASSPRTGANEAFF. The CDR3 DNA follows: TGTGCCAGCTCACCACGTACAGGGGCGAATGAAGCTTTCTTT.

V usage is TRBV7-2 and J usage is TRBJ1-2; a weak D match, TRBD1 (6 bases). V was shortened by 1 base and J by 8 bases, with 14 bases between the two germline ends. The CDR3 sequence is 14 residues long. CDR1 is SGHTA, CDR2 FQGNSA, per germline. As DNA, the CDR3 is TGTGCCAGCAGCTTAGATGGACAGCAAAAGGGCTACACCTTC. Translated: CASSLDGQQKGYTF.

A single count supports this clone. The V and J genes are TRBV6-5 and TRBJ2-7; possible D gene TRBD1, 5 bases. This CDR3 is 15 amino acids long. The V end was cut by 7 bases, the J end by 0 bases, with 16 bases between. Germline V gives CDR1 MNHEY, CDR2 SVGAGI. The chain's CDR3 is CASTGENRGSYEQYF. In DNA form, the CDR3 reads TGTGCCAGCACGGGCGAGAATAGGGGCTCCTACGAGCAGTACTTC.